This T cell receptor beta chain was sequenced for a study of cytomegalovirus exposure and HLA in healthy donors (dated by TCRdb to 2016 to 2017). Background for the entire study: An earlier analysis of several hundred of the donors reported 276 Gb of sequence data and around 100 million unique TCR beta sequences obtained from about 200 million T cells. Because of strong linkage in the cohort, roughly five DR-DQ haplotypes were treated as single units for association and clustering. Class I and class II HLA loci were covered by the typing at four-digit resolution. Along with the roughly 610-subject first cohort, a separate validation cohort of more than 90 different subjects was used. The study aimed to test whether cataloging public T cell receptors could reveal signatures of past pathogen exposure. To predict cytomegalovirus infection status, the study combined high-throughput TCR immunosequencing, statistical association of individual TCRs with disease status, and machine learning. Of the roughly 410 genotyped donors, 75% to 85% were placed in the genetic ancestry cluster associated with self-reported Caucasian donors. To study patterns of TCR occurrence, a later analysis re-analyzed previously published TCR beta repertoires from more than 550 donors and added high-resolution HLA genotyping. To decide whether each TCR beta V gene segment behaved as functional or pseudogenic, an earlier analysis of nearly 600 of the donors relied on high-throughput TCR beta sequencing. An early release that covered about 600 HLA-typed donors contained around 300 gigabases of sequencing data and tens of millions of unique TCR sequences. Every discovery cohort repertoire had been produced on one sequencing platform. Typing coverage differed by locus: A, B, C, DRB1 and DQB1 were typed in roughly 629-630 donors, DQA1 in about 550, DPA1 in some 600, and DPB1 in approximately 450. Among about 390 genotyped donors of the cohort, an average of roughly 240,000 unique TCR beta nucleotide sequences were sequenced per donor, around 20% of them non-productive. Donor age, sex, ethnicity and CMV serostatus were compiled alongside the repertoire data. The study used immunosequencing to profile the T cell repertoires of several hundred subjects and linked those repertoires to cytomegalovirus serostatus. Rather than using new phenotypic data, the later analysis identified candidate immune exposures from TCR beta sequences and from how often those sequences occurred across donors. Genome-wide SNP genotypes for about 55% of the roughly 670 donors were used in a later genetic analysis, which treated that subset as a discovery cohort. General conclusions and limits of the study: According to a later analysis, TCR association rates differed among HLA loci, with DRB1 alleles showing the most associated TCRs and HLA-C alleles showing the fewest. The authors suggested that the approach could potentially be extended to other disease states and immunological phenotypes. A later genetic analysis associated a missense DCLRE1C variant with V-gene and J-gene trimming of TCR beta chains, and an independent cohort replicated the association. Presence/absence analyses assumed roughly uniform sequencing depth across donors, an assumption that may not hold. In vitro tests confirmed that a few of the cytomegalovirus-associated TCR beta chains recognize cytomegalovirus antigens. Over 15 rarely observed V segments, including chromosome 9 orphons, were excluded from the earlier analysis of a few hundred of the donors because counts were too low. A later analysis reported that several top co-occurrence clusters appeared linked to parvovirus B19, influenza, CMV and Epstein-Barr virus. Correlated functional status among segregating V segments might reflect linkage disequilibrium, but an unknown experimental factor could not be ruled out. An earlier analysis of roughly 570 of the donors showed that most TCR beta V segments appeared in productive rearrangements either about 87% or about 30% of the time, which broadly matched IMGT annotations. The classifier was reported to diagnose cytomegalovirus status with high specificity and sensitivity in both the original cohort and the validation cohort. When HLA alleles, especially DR and DQ, strongly co-occurred, attributing TCR associations to individual alleles was difficult. According to a later genetic analysis, donors in an Asian-associated ancestry cluster had fewer N-insertions in productive TCRs than the roughly 700-donor mean. The 87-base-pair reads could not distinguish some IMGT-functional V segments, including TRBV6-2 and TRBV6-3, so those segments were excluded. In the study, some 180 TCR beta chains were listed as associated with cytomegalovirus. Most CMV-associated TCR beta chains appeared to be HLA-restricted in a later analysis, and the HLA associations seemed to be driven largely by CMV exposure. At a false discovery rate of 0.05, a later analysis linked around 15,000 TCR beta sequences to specific HLA alleles. A cluster of highly shared sequence variants was judged likely to represent a technical artifact of the sequencing pipeline. Compared with equally common non-associated chains, HLA-associated TCR beta chains in a later analysis were more clonally expanded and had lower generation probabilities. Because HLA typing was missing for some donors at each locus, association tests included only the typed subset. In this cohort, only TCR beta chains were sequenced, and detectable features were limited by the absence of alpha or paired-chain data. While some public TCRs were present in many individuals, most TCR sequences turned up only very rarely across donors. A further reported finding was that TCR beta sequences accurately predicted the HLA-A and HLA-B alleles for most subjects in the first cohort. For the cohort, immune exposure information was limited to CMV serostatus.

This clone was detected a few times. Its antigen is currently not known. No clone much larger than this one lies a single base away; base qualities are absent. The cohort was made up of under 800 healthy bone marrow donors. At the time of sampling, every cohort member was nominally healthy, though immune exposures that went unrecorded were likely present. The donor tested CMV seropositive, placing the donor among the 290 or so seropositive members of the cohort. Each donor provided a peripheral blood sample, and peripheral blood mononuclear cells were used for TCR beta sequencing. Genomic DNA extraction from the blood cell samples was performed with the Qiagen DNeasy Blood Extraction Kit. The library relied on the immunoSEQ multiplex PCR assay. The multiplex PCR relied on a mix of 60 forward primers for TCR Vbeta segments and 13 reverse primers for TCR Jbeta segments. A multiplex PCR assay on genomic DNA amplified the CDR3 region of rearranged TCR beta genes. The Illumina HiSeq System was used to sequence the amplified TCR beta libraries as 87-base-pair reads. The study's processing was this. A later analysis tallied around 82 million unique TCR beta chains across the roughly 610 repertoires, and approximately 12 million of those chains were shared by two or more donors. To remove PCR and sequencing errors, raw reads were error-corrected and collapsed into unique sequences using a nearest-neighbor algorithm that merged closely related sequences. Alignment of CDR3 sequences to IMGT reference sequences was used to assign V, D and J gene segments. For a sequence to be retained, a match of at least six nucleotides was required to both a V gene segment and a J gene segment. A rearrangement counted as productive if the CDR3 had no stop codons and remained in frame with V and J, and every other rearrangement counted as non-productive. Following IMGT convention, CDR3 was defined as the stretch from the second conserved V-encoded cysteine up to the conserved J-encoded phenylalanine. The earlier analysis of roughly 590 of the donors excluded sequences that lacked an unambiguous match to a single V gene segment. In an earlier analysis of 587 of the donors, V segments were called functional above 56.7% productive rearrangements and were called segregating when the between-donor standard deviation exceeded 5%. A statistical classification framework was built for diagnosing cytomegalovirus status from the catalog of TCR beta chain sequences. In a later analysis, TCR nucleotide sequences were compared against IMGT/GENE-DB human TR gene sequences so that V and J genes could be assigned. The TCRdist pipeline was used in a later analysis to assign CDR3 sequences and most-parsimonious VDJ recombination scenarios. A later analysis defined each TCR beta chain by its CDR3 amino acid sequence plus V-gene family, and excluded reads lacking a unique V-gene family. A later analysis removed 550 to 650 highly shared, low-generation-probability nucleotide sequences to deal with suspected cross-contamination and a sequencing artifact. In a later analysis, a clonal expansion index was calculated for each public chain from normalized within-repertoire ranks of inferred template counts. In a later analysis, generation probabilities were computed with a VDJ recombination model fitted to out-of-frame rearrangements, and the resulting probabilities were checked against IGoR. A later analysis scored TCR-TCR, TCR-HLA and TCR-CMV co-occurrence with hypergeometric tests, applying a repertoire-size bias correction to TCR pairs. False discovery rates were estimated in a later analysis by permuting HLA or CMV assignments 20 times. In a later analysis, co-occurring TCRs were grouped using DBSCAN, with TCRdist sequence similarity added in when clustering inside HLA-allele-positive subsets. For co-occurrence clustering, repertoires with fewer than 30,000 or more than 120,000 public chains were excluded, along with four or five repertoires with anomalous nucleotide sharing. In TCRdb, the immuneACCESS table is reduced to in-frame sequences with V and J assigned. These tables do not hold every clone; where another copy was compared, an unresolved V gene accounts for under half, and the others remain unexplained. The V and J calls and clone size were taken over from that table, and D and trimming were inferred from the DNA. This sample lists around 90,000 clones; roughly nine tenths were detected once. Approximately 10% of the sample is held by the ten biggest clonotypes.

In the germline V gene (reference sequence), CDR1 corresponds to SEHNR and CDR2 to FQNEAQ. A distance of 10 bases separates the germline ends of V and J, which lose 4 bases and 4 bases respectively. The CDR3 sequence holds 13 residues, the cysteine and phenylalanine included. Here the CDR3 DNA is all that survives: 39 bases in frame from base 1. The clonotype was recovered from a man aged 25-40 years in good health and CMV-seropositive. What was sequenced was PBMCs. Here the chain combines TRBV7-9 and TRBJ1-2; possibly the D gene is TRBD1, per 6 matching bases. This receptor carries the CDR3 CASSSGQIYGYTF. The DNA sequence is TGTGCCAGCAGCTCAGGACAGATCTATGGCTACACCTTC. Beyond the CDR3, the reference TRBV7-9 and TRBJ1-2 genes provide the residues; the full variable domain reads: DTGVSQNPRHKITKRGQNVTFRCDPISEHNRLYWYRQTLGQGPEFLTYFQNEAQLEKSRLLSDRFSAERPKGSFSTLEIQRTEQGDSAMYLCASSSGQIYGYTFGSGTRLTVV.